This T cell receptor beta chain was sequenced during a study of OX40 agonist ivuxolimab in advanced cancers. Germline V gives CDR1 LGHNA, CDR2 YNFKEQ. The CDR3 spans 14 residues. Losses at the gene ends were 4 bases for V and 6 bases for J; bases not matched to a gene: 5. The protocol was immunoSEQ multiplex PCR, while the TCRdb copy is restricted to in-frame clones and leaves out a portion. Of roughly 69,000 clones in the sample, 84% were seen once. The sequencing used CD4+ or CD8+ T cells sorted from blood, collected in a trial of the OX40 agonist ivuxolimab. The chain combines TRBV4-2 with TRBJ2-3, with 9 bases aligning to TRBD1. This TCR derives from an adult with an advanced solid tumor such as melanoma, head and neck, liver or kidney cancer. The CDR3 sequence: CASSPLQGADTQYF. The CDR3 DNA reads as TGTGCCAGCAGCCCGTTACAGGGGGCGGATACGCAGTATTTT.